This entry concerns a single T cell receptor beta chain. Every donor was a healthy person donating bone marrow. The PCR contained 60 Vbeta and 13 Jbeta primers. Clones were sequenced by immunoSEQ multiplex PCR, and TCRdb holds only the in-frame ones, with some missing. The sample comprises some 77,000 clones, approximately 80% of which are singletons, and about 32% rests with the top ten. CDR1 and CDR2 from the germline V gene are SGHTA and FQGNSA. Trimming left V 3 bases short and J 5 bases short, with 14 bases between. The CDR3 sequence is 14 residues long. The source of the sample is a study of cytomegalovirus exposure and HLA in healthy donors. For the study at large: About 79 million unique TCRs from HLA-typed donors were held in an early data release.

The chain combines TRBV7-2 with TRBJ2-7; D unresolved. The sequence was obtained from a middle-aged man in good health and CMV-seropositive. Material: PBMCs. The CDR3 spells CASSFLVPTNEQYF. CDR3 nucleotides: TGTGCCAGCAGCTTCTTAGTACCGACAAACGAGCAGTACTTC.